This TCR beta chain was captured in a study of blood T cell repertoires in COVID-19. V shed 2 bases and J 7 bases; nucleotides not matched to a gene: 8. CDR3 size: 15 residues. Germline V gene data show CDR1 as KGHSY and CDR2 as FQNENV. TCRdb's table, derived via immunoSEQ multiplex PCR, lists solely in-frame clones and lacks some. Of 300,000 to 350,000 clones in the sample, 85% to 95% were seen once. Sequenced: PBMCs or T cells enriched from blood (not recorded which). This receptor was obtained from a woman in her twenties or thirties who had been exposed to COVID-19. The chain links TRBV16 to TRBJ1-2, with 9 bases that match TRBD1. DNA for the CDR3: TGTGCCAGCAGCCAAAGTACAGGGGGCGTGAGTGGCTACACCTTC. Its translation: CASSQSTGGVSGYTF.